The source of this T cell receptor beta chain is a study of cytomegalovirus exposure and HLA in healthy donors. Looking at the study overall: HLA-typed donors contributed 80 million to 85 million unique TCRs, which were held in an early data release. Broader study findings: Rare sequences made up most TCRs, while some public TCRs were found in many donors. TCR beta V- and J-gene trimming, according to a later analysis, was linked to a missense DCLRE1C variant.

With regard to this clone: The antigen is undetermined.

PCR amplification relied on 60 Vbeta primers (plus 13 Jbeta primers). As originally analysed: Approximately 12 million of some 80 million unique TCR beta chains were shared, per a later count. TCRdb's copy holds only in-frame clones and misses some; the assay was immunoSEQ multiplex PCR. The V and J calls and clone size are taken from that table; D and trimming were inferred from the DNA. This listing includes about 51,000 clones. The receptor comes from a man between 35 and 55 years old in good health and CMV-seropositive. The sequenced sample consisted of PBMCs.

CDR3 region: CASSQQPLQGASYGYTF. The CDR3 nucleotides are TGCGCCAGCAGCCAGCAACCACTCCAGGGGGCTTCCTATGGCTACACCTTC. The chain carries TRBV4-3 and TRBJ1-2; 8 bases agree with TRBD1. Germline lookup yields CDR1 LGHNA and CDR2 YSLEER. The CDR3 runs to 17 residues. V shed 3 bases and J 4 bases; nucleotides not matched to a gene: 13.